These 20 T cell receptor beta chains came from one sample sequenced in a study of CD8 T cells in ankylosing spondylitis. Study-wide points: It appeared that ankylosing spondylitis blood was characterized by a TCR beta motif of under ten highly homologous variants.

One entry per CDR3 protein results from TCRdb running MiXCR on the 5' RACE reads. The sample has almost 400,000 distinct CDR3 sequences, around 22% seen once. Their antigens remain unidentified. The specimen was blood, either unsorted or a sorted T cell fraction (not recorded which). These receptors were obtained from a male donor with ankylosing spondylitis.

The chain combines TRBV3-1 with TRBJ2-2; D call uncertain. V was clipped by 1 base and J by 5 bases, with 8 bases between them. The CDR3 is 14 amino acids. CDR1 LGHDT and CDR2 YNNKEL come from the germline V gene (reference sequence). The CDR3 coding sequence is TGTGCCAGCAGCCAAGGGAGATGGACCGGGGAGCTGTTTTTT. It specifies CASSQGRWTGELFF.

This clonotype was counted only a few times. The chain combines TRBV6-1 with TRBJ2-2; D is unclear. The CDR3 covers 14 residues. Looked up from germline, CDR1 is MNHNS and CDR2 is SASEGT. With 3 bases removed from V and 2 bases from J, the gap between germline ends came to 7 bases. CDR3 nucleotide sequence: TGTGCCAGCAGTGAGGGAACTAACACCGGGGAGCTGTTTTTT. Translated, it gives CASSEGTNTGELFF.

CDR3: CASTFGRNEQFF. The CDR3 bases are TGTGCCAGCACCTTCGGGAGGAATGAGCAGTTCTTC. The chain employs TRBV6-6 and TRBJ2-1, with 7 nucleotides matching TRBD2. With V trimmed by 7 bases and J by 7 bases, 4 bases remained unmatched. Germline CDR1 and CDR2: MNHNY and SVGAGI (reference sequence). The CDR3 totals 12 residues.

As to this clonotype: Mismatch with germline at one junction end may stem from a read error. The chain carries TRBV20-1 and TRBJ2-7, with 14 bases lining up with TRBD2. There are 16 residues in the CDR3. From germline, CDR1 is DFQATT and CDR2 SNEGSKA (reference sequence). In DNA form, the CDR3 reads TGCAGTGCTAGGGGGGGACTAGCGGGAGTCTCCCACGAGCAGTACTTC. Protein: CSARGGLAGVSHEQYF.

The table lists this clonotype with many counts. The V call is TRBV7-2, the J call TRBJ2-1; D is possibly TRBD2 (6 bases). CDR3 length: 14 amino acids. V was shortened by 3 bases and J by 5 bases, with 11 bases between the two germline ends. CDR1 and CDR2 from the germline V gene are SGHTA and FQGNSA. CDR3 protein: CASSFGTLNNEQFF. The CDR3 nucleotides are TGTGCCAGCAGCTTTGGGACTCTCAACAATGAGCAGTTCTTC.

The table lists this clonotype with a count of one. The CDR3 here is CAIRSGTAYNEQFF. The DNA of the CDR3 is TGTGCCATTAGGAGTGGGACAGCCTACAATGAGCAGTTCTTC. The rearrangement links TRBV10-3 to TRBJ2-1; 7 bases match TRBD1. This CDR3 spans 14 amino acids. The germline V gene has CDR1 ENHRY and CDR2 SYGVKD. V was clipped by 9 bases and J by 2 bases; unmatched bases: 7.

CDR3 in amino acids: CASSEATLNQPQHF. The CDR3 nucleotides are TGTGCCAGCAGTGAAGCGACACTTAATCAGCCCCAGCATTTT. The chain joins TRBV2 to TRBJ1-5; no definite D call. Between the trimmed V and J ends, which lost 0 bases and 4 bases, there was a span of 7 bases. CDR1 is SNHLY and CDR2 is FYNNEI in the germline V gene. CDR3 size: 14 residues.

There are a few counts of this clonotype. The chain employs TRBV20-1 and TRBJ2-5; the D is unclear. V was trimmed by 3 bases and J by 1 base, leaving 6 bases between them. Germline CDR1 DFQATT, CDR2 SNEGSKA (reference sequence). The CDR3 covers 12 residues. Here the CDR3 reads CSARAGQETQYF. CDR3 in DNA: TGCAGTGCTAGGGCTGGCCAAGAGACCCAGTACTTC.

V gene TRBV28 combines with J gene TRBJ2-7, with TRBD1 identical over 9 bases. J gave up 5 bases and V 7 bases, and 9 bases lay outside the gene matches. This CDR3 is built from 14 residues. From germline, CDR1 is MDHEN and CDR2 SYDVKM. CDR3 nucleotide sequence: TGTGCCAGCACTCTGGGACAGGGAACCCACGAGCAGTACTTC. Encoded protein: CASTLGQGTHEQYF.

Only a few counts were recorded for this clonotype. The chain links TRBV6-1 to TRBJ2-1; 9 positions agree with TRBD2. Trimming cost V 6 bases and J 7 bases; bases outside gene matches: 4. This CDR3 region has 13 residues. CDR1 and CDR2 (germline): MNHNS, SASEGT. The DNA of the CDR3 is TGTGCCAGCAGATCCGGACTAGCGAATGAGCAGTTCTTC. Residues: CASRSGLANEQFF.

V and J are TRBV21-1 and TRBJ1-5. TRBV21-1 is recorded as a pseudogene. The CDR3 has 16 residues. In nucleotides, the CDR3 is TGTGCCAGCAGCAAAGTCCCGGCAGGGCACCTTTCGCCCCAGCATTTT. Translated: CASSKVPAGHLSPQHF.

The table lists this clonotype with a few counts. This sequence joins TRBV11-3 and TRBJ2-3; 9 bases are shared with TRBD2. Per the germline V gene, CDR1 is SGHNT and CDR2 is YENEEA. The V gene end was trimmed by 3 bases and the J gene end by 6 bases; junction bases not matched to a gene: 7. The CDR3 totals 15 residues. This CDR3 is CASSFRSGSGDTQYF. DNA of the CDR3: TGTGCCAGCAGCTTTCGTAGCGGGAGTGGCGATACGCAGTATTTT.

This clonotype was observed a few times. J is TRBJ2-7 and V is TRBV6-1; D might be TRBD1 (5 bases). Trimming took 2 bases from V and 1 from J, leaving 9 bases between them. Germline V CDR1 and CDR2: MNHNS, SASEGT. This CDR3 region has 14 residues. CDR3 residues: CASSEPDTSYEQYF. CDR3 nucleotides: TGTGCCAGCAGTGAACCGGACACTTCCTACGAGCAGTACTTC.

This chain links TRBV7-2 with TRBJ2-3; D ambiguous. Trimming took 5 bases from V and 5 from J, leaving 8 bases between them. The germline V gene encodes CDR1 SGHTA and CDR2 FQGNSA. This CDR3 is built from 12 residues. The CDR3 DNA is TGTGCCAGCAGCCCGCACGGAGATACGCAGTATTTT. Translating gives CASSPHGDTQYF.

The rearrangement links TRBV24-1 to TRBJ2-1; D ambiguous. This CDR3 spans 13 amino acids. Trimming took 0 bases from V and 7 from J, leaving 6 bases between them. Germline V gene data show CDR1 as KGHDR and CDR2 as SFDVKD. The CDR3 coding sequence is TGTGCCACCAGTGATTTGCTGGGGAATGAGCAGTTCTTC. Translated, it gives CATSDLLGNEQFF.

This clonotype was found a few times. The chain recombines TRBV10-3 with TRBJ2-7, with 9 bases that match TRBD1. Trimming removed 8 bases from V and 3 bases from J; junction bases left unmatched: 5. CDR1 is ENHRY, CDR2 SYGVKD, per germline. This CDR3 contains 13 residues. This CDR3 is CAIYETGGYEQYF. The CDR3 region has the DNA TGTGCCATCTACGAGACAGGGGGCTACGAGCAGTACTTC.

This clonotype was picked up a small number of times. The chain links TRBV20-1 to TRBJ2-7; 11 bases agree with TRBD2. Per the germline V gene, CDR1 is DFQATT and CDR2 is SNEGSKA (reference sequence). Trimming removed 6 bases from V and 2 bases from J; junction bases left unmatched: 6. CDR3 length: 14 amino acids. CDR3 DNA sequence: TGCAGTGCCTCCGGGACTAGCGGTACCTACGAGCAGTACTTC. Its protein product is CSASGTSGTYEQYF.

This clonotype has only a few counts. V is TRBV6-5 and J is TRBJ2-7; the match to TRBD1 covers 8 bases. After removal of 0 bases from V and 6 bases from J, the junction contained 10 bases not matched to a gene. The V gene's germline CDR1 is MNHEY and CDR2 SVGAGI. This CDR3 is 16 amino acids long. The CDR3 region is CASSYSRQGAEGEQYF. Here the CDR3 DNA reads TGTGCCAGCAGTTACTCGAGGCAGGGGGCGGAAGGCGAGCAGTACTTC.

This chain links TRBV6-1 with TRBJ2-1; 7 bases fit TRBD1. CDR3 size: 14 residues. Germline values: CDR1 MNHNS, CDR2 SASEGT. J lost 5 bases, V lost 10 bases, and 11 bases had no gene match. CDR3 sequence: CATQRDSADNEQFF. The CDR3 DNA is TGTGCCACACAACGGGACAGTGCAGACAATGAGCAGTTCTTC.

This clonotype was seen at least ten times. This chain uses TRBV5-1 with TRBJ2-1; 12 bases match TRBD2. Germline loops: CDR1 SGHRS, CDR2 YFSETQ. The CDR3 runs 16 residues. With V trimmed by 2 bases and J by 8 bases, 8 bases remained unmatched. The chain's CDR3 is CASSLQRLAGDDEQFF. The CDR3 coding sequence is TGCGCCAGCAGCTTACAACGACTAGCGGGAGACGATGAGCAGTTCTTC.